The 10 T cell receptor beta chains presented below share a single source sample, sequenced in a study of T-cell memory formation after mild COVID-19. In TCRdb, the 5' RACE reads were re-called with MiXCR into one record per CDR3 protein. The table lists approximately 260,000 distinct CDR3 sequences, about a sixth of them singletons. The specimen sequenced was PBMCs or a T cell subset sorted from them (not recorded which). The receptors derive from a man aged 18 to 29 who had mild COVID-19 (a few samples of this study predate the infection). Cell type and time point are not known.

This clonotype came up a few times. The chain recombines TRBV4-1 with TRBJ1-2; no firm D call. Germline CDR1 is MGHRA and CDR2 is YSYEKL. This CDR3 spans 14 amino acids. The V end lost 1 base, the J end lost 7 bases, and 13 bases lay between the germline ends. In nucleotides, the CDR3 is TGCGCCAGCAGCCAAGTAAATCGTAGGGCTGGCTACACCTTC. Its protein product is CASSQVNRRAGYTF.

This clonotype has just a few counts. V is TRBV2 and J is TRBJ2-7, with a weak D call TRBD1 (6 bases). Trimming pared 4 bases from V and 7 bases from J, leaving 8 bases between. CDR1 is SNHLY, CDR2 FYNNEI, per germline. This CDR3 spans 11 amino acids. The DNA for the CDR3 is TGTGCCAGCAGTGGGACAGCAGAGCAGTACTTC. Amino acids: CASSGTAEQYF. Together with reference TRBV2 and TRBJ2-7, the CDR3 gives the full variable domain: EPEVTQTPSHQVTQMGQEVILRCVPISNHLYFYWYRQILGQKVEFLVSFYNNEISEKSEIFDDQFSVERPDGSNFTLKIRSTKLEDSAMYFCASSGTAEQYFGPGTRLTVT.

A few counts support this clonotype. This chain uses TRBV10-3 with TRBJ2-5; 7 positions match TRBD1. Germline CDR1 reads ENHRY; CDR2 reads SYGVKD. The CDR3 is made up of 13 amino acids. V lost 7 bases and J lost 2; bases outside the gene matches: 4. This chain's CDR3 is CAITRDSQETQYF. The CDR3 DNA sequence: TGTGCCATCACCCGGGACAGTCAAGAGACCCAGTACTTC.

J is TRBJ2-3 and V is TRBV4-2; 9 bases align to TRBD2. Germline V gene data show CDR1 as LGHNA and CDR2 as YNFKEQ. V dropped 4 bases and J dropped 0; count of bases not matched to a gene: 5. This CDR3 has 16 amino acids. The CDR3 DNA is TGTGCCAGCAGCCCCCGGACTAGCGCAAGCACAGATACGCAGTATTTT. This encodes CASSPRTSASTDTQYF.

The chain combines TRBV12-3 or TRBV12-4 with TRBJ1-5; D remains unclear. CDR3 size: 15 residues. V was cut by 3 bases and J by 4 bases, with 13 bases left in between. CDR3 in DNA: TGTGCCAGCAGTTTTCGTACCGGGGTTAATCAGCCCCAGCATTTT. This encodes CASSFRTGVNQPQHF.

This clonotype was counted between two and nine times. The V gene is TRBV5-1, the J gene TRBJ1-2, with no clear D. Between the trimmed V and J ends, which lost 4 bases and 4 bases, there was a span of 11 bases. The germline V gene encodes CDR1 SGHRS and CDR2 YFSETQ. The CDR3 has 13 amino acids. The CDR3 region is CASSAGRLYGYTF. CDR3 sequence (DNA): TGCGCCAGCAGCGCCGGTCGGCTCTATGGCTACACCTTC. Full variable domain (missing parts from reference TRBV5-1 and TRBJ1-2): KAGVTQTPRYLIKTRGQQVTLSCSPISGHRSVSWYQQTPGQGLQFLFEYFSETQRNKGNFPGRFSGRQFSNSRSEMNVSTLELGDSALYLCASSAGRLYGYTFGSGTRLTVV.

The chain joins TRBV6-5 to TRBJ2-7; 8 nucleotides line up with TRBD1. Germline CDR1 MNHEY, CDR2 SVGAGI. Trimming cost V 2 bases and J 3 bases; bases outside gene matches: 9. The CDR3 runs to 16 residues. DNA for the CDR3: TGTGCCAGCAGTTACGAGTGGACAGGGACCAACTACGAGCAGTACTTC. The encoded protein is CASSYEWTGTNYEQYF.

CDR3 bases: TGTGCCAGCAGCCAAGATACGGCAGGGAGGAACAATGAGCAGTTCTTC. Amino acids: CASSQDTAGRNNEQFF. The genes are TRBV4-2 and TRBJ2-1; tentative D call: TRBD2 (6 bases). CDR3 length equals 16 residues. Trimming removed 0 bases at V and 5 bases at J, with 14 bases between. Germline V gene sequence: CDR1 LGHNA, CDR2 YNFKEQ.

The rearrangement joins TRBV24-1 to TRBJ2-3; 8 nucleotides match TRBD1. This CDR3 is built from 15 residues. The V and J ends lost 4 bases and 1 base, in that order; junction bases with no gene match: 3. From germline, CDR1 is KGHDR and CDR2 SFDVKD. The CDR3 DNA reads as TGTGCCACCAGTGACCTGACAGGGGGCACAGATACGCAGTATTTT. Amino acid sequence: CATSDLTGGTDTQYF.

This clonotype has only a few counts. The chain has TRBV18 and TRBJ2-5, with D tentatively TRBD1 (5 bases). Trimming cost V 5 bases and J 5 bases, with 12 bases left between them. This CDR3 spans 13 amino acids. The germline V gene encodes CDR1 KGHSH and CDR2 LQKENI. CDR3 region: CASSGAGKETQYF. CDR3 in DNA: TGTGCCAGCTCAGGGGCAGGGAAGGAGACCCAGTACTTC.